The 23 T cell receptor beta chains below come from one sample, sequenced in a study of shared clonotypes between healthy human individuals. The method was immunoSEQ multiplex PCR; TCRdb's version includes in-frame clones alone and lacks a portion of them. The sample yields under 2.5 million clones, around 90% seen once. Material for sequencing was naive CD4+ T cells from PBMCs. Stated subset: CD45RA+ positively selected. The receptors originated from a man between 18 and 29 years old in good health. Some clones in this sample may be carry-over from other donors' samples.

J is TRBJ1-4 and V is TRBV6-1; TRBD1 might be the D (6 bases). The CDR3 covers 15 residues. Trimming pared 4 bases from V and 5 bases from J, leaving 14 bases between. CDR1 MNHNS and CDR2 SASEGT come from the germline V gene. CDR3 nucleotide sequence: TGTGCCAGCAGTGTAACAGGGTGGGGAAATGAAAAACTGTTTTTT. This encodes CASSVTGWGNEKLFF.

The rearrangement links TRBV15 to TRBJ2-7; 14 nucleotides align to TRBD2. The J segment lost 6 bases and the V segment lost 3 bases, leaving 1 base of the junction unmatched. This CDR3 contains 14 residues. Germline V gene sequence: CDR1 LNHNV, CDR2 YYDKDF (reference sequence). The CDR3 nucleotides read TGTGCCACCAGCAGGGGACTAGCGGGAGTCGAGCAGTACTTC. It specifies CATSRGLAGVEQYF.

A remark on this clone: Within the sample, other DNA sequences also encode this same CDR3. This chain uses TRBV7-2 with TRBJ2-3; 10 bases are a match to TRBD1. J was trimmed by 3 bases and V by 1 base; bases with no gene match: 1. CDR1 is SGHTA, CDR2 FQGNSA, per germline. The CDR3 extends over 15 amino acids. Written as DNA, the CDR3 is TGTGCCAGCAGCTTAGGGGGACAGGGGACAGATACGCAGTATTTT. Translation gives CASSLGGQGTDTQYF. The full variable domain, in which reference TRBV7-2 and TRBJ2-3 provide the parts outside the CDR3, is GAGVSQSPSNKVTEKGKDVELRCDPISGHTALYWYRQSLGQGLEFLIYFQGNSAPDKSGLPSDRFSAERTGGSVSTLTIQRTQQEDSAVYLCASSLGGQGTDTQYFGPGTRLTVL.

CDR3 nucleotide sequence: TGTGCCAGCAGCTTTCTGCGGAACTACGAGCAGTACTTC. Its protein product is CASSFLRNYEQYF. The gene calls are TRBV11-1 and TRBJ2-7; D call uncertain. Trimming cost V 3 bases and J 3 bases, with 9 bases left between them. This CDR3 spans 13 amino acids. Germline-derived CDR1 and CDR2 are SGHAT and FQDESV (reference sequence). Using reference TRBV11-1 and TRBJ2-7 for the parts outside the CDR3, the full variable domain is EAEVAQSPRYKITEKSQAVAFWCDPISGHATLYWYRQILGQGPELLVQFQDESVVDDSQLPKDRFSAERLKGVDSTLKIQPAELGDSAMYLCASSFLRNYEQYFGPGTRLTVT.

The rearrangement joins TRBV5-1 to TRBJ2-7, with D maybe TRBD2 (5 bases). The germline V gene has CDR1 SGHRS and CDR2 YFSETQ. The CDR3 has 14 amino acids. The V and J ends lost 0 bases and 6 bases respectively, with 13 bases between them. CDR3 sequence (DNA): TGCGCCAGCAGCTTGGACCCTGAAAGCGGCGAGCAGTACTTC. It translates to CASSLDPESGEQYF.

The V gene is TRBV5-1, the J gene TRBJ2-5, with 7 positions matching TRBD1. Trimming at V came to 4 bases and at J to 5 bases, leaving 14 bases not matched to a gene. CDR1 SGHRS and CDR2 YFSETQ come from the germline V gene. CDR3 length: 16 residues. CDR3 sequence (DNA): TGCGCCAGCAGCAGGAACACCCTAACAGGGGCGGAGACCCAGTACTTC. Protein sequence: CASSRNTLTGAETQYF. Variable domain in full (rest from reference TRBV5-1 and TRBJ2-5): KAGVTQTPRYLIKTRGQQVTLSCSPISGHRSVSWYQQTPGQGLQFLFEYFSETQRNKGNFPGRFSGRQFSNSRSEMNVSTLELGDSALYLCASSRNTLTGAETQYFGPGTRLLVL.

This clone occurred a few times. V gene TRBV19 combines with J gene TRBJ1-1; possible D gene TRBD1, 6 bases. CDR1 and CDR2 from the germline V gene are LNHDA and SQIVND (reference sequence). V lost 6 bases to trimming and J lost 3 bases, with 11 bases between them. This CDR3 is built from 13 residues. The CDR3 here is CASRNRADTEAFF. CDR3 nucleotide sequence: TGTGCCAGTAGAAACAGGGCGGACACTGAAGCTTTCTTT.

The J gene is TRBJ2-7, the V gene TRBV2; TRBD1 agrees at 7 bases. V was clipped by 3 bases and J by 2 bases; unmatched bases: 7. Germline CDR1 SNHLY, CDR2 FYNNEI. The length of the CDR3 is 15 residues. In DNA, the CDR3 is TGTGCCAGCAGTGATGATAGGGGGCTCACCTACGAGCAGTACTTC. Residues: CASSDDRGLTYEQYF.

The gene calls are TRBV28 and TRBJ1-1; TRBD1 agrees at 8 bases. The CDR3 has 14 residues. With 6 bases clipped from V and 6 bases from J, the junction kept 9 bases outside the gene matches. The germline V gene has CDR1 MDHEN and CDR2 SYDVKM. The CDR3 spells CASSSPLTGAEAFF. The CDR3 nucleotides are TGTGCCAGCAGCTCGCCCCTGACAGGGGCTGAAGCTTTCTTT.

This clone was observed a single time. The V gene is TRBV5-1, the J gene TRBJ2-7; D is perhaps TRBD1 (6 bases). Trimming cost V 5 bases and J 9 bases, with 18 bases left between them. The CDR3 is made up of 13 amino acids. From germline, CDR1 is SGHRS and CDR2 YFSETQ. CDR3 coding DNA: TGCGCCAGCAGTCTGGACAGTTCAAAACTGCAGTACTTC. Protein sequence: CASSLDSSKLQYF.

The chain recombines TRBV19 with TRBJ1-5; TRBD1 matches at 7 bases. CDR3 size: 15 residues. Trimming took 8 bases from V and 7 from J; bases not matched to a gene: 14. CDR1 is LNHDA, CDR2 SQIVND, per germline (reference sequence). CDR3 residues: CASSSETGPNQPQHF. In DNA form, the CDR3 reads TGTGCCAGTTCTTCCGAGACAGGGCCAAACCAGCCCCAGCATTTT.

This chain joins TRBV9 and TRBJ2-3; 7 positions agree with TRBD2. J was trimmed by 5 bases and V by 3 bases; bases with no gene match: 0. Per germline, CDR1 SGDLS and CDR2 YYNGEE. The CDR3 consists of 12 residues. In DNA form, the CDR3 reads TGTGCCAGCAGCGCTAGCGGAGATACGCAGTATTTT. This gives the protein CASSASGDTQYF.

The J gene is TRBJ2-3, the V gene TRBV7-2; D could derive from TRBD1 or TRBD2 (5 bases each). The CDR3 runs to 14 residues. Germline V lookup: CDR1 SGHTA, CDR2 FQGNSA. V was trimmed by 10 bases and J by 6 bases, leaving 20 bases between them. In nucleotides, the CDR3 is TGTGCCAATGGCCTCCCGGGACCTTGGGATACGCAGTATTTT. This sequence encodes CANGLPGPWDTQYF.

This rearrangement joins TRBV2 to TRBJ2-7, with a weak D call TRBD1 (5 bases). The CDR3 covers 13 residues. Deletions cut 4 bases from V and 2 bases from J, with 9 bases between. CDR1 and CDR2 (germline): SNHLY, FYNNEI. CDR3 protein: CASSGTYTYEQYF. Here the CDR3 DNA reads TGTGCCAGCAGTGGGACATATACCTACGAGCAGTACTTC.

The J gene is TRBJ2-7, the V gene TRBV11-2; 8 nucleotides match TRBD2. Germline lookup yields CDR1 SGHAT and CDR2 FQNNGV. The CDR3 length is 14 residues. The V gene end was trimmed by 5 bases and the J gene end by 4 bases; junction bases not matched to a gene: 7. CDR3 amino acids: CASSLGRGGYEQYF. Here the CDR3 DNA reads TGTGCCAGCAGCCTGGGACGGGGGGGGTACGAGCAGTACTTC.

V usage is TRBV28 and J usage is TRBJ2-1, with 11 positions matching TRBD2. Germline CDR1 is MDHEN and CDR2 is SYDVKM. V was pared by 3 bases and J by 14 bases, with 6 bases of the junction left unmatched. The CDR3 contains 13 residues. The CDR3 region has the DNA TGTGCCAGCAGTTTTTGGGCTAGCGGGAGGAAGTTCTTC. Its protein is CASSFWASGRKFF.

The chain has TRBV4-2 and TRBJ2-3; 10 bases map to TRBD2. This CDR3 region has 16 residues. Trimming took 0 bases from V and 5 from J; bases not matched to a gene: 5. Germline loops: CDR1 LGHNA, CDR2 YNFKEQ. The CDR3 bases are TGTGCCAGCAGCCAAGAGCCTAGCGGGAGTGGAGATACGCAGTATTTT. Protein: CASSQEPSGSGDTQYF.

The chain combines TRBV15 with TRBJ2-1; no reliable D call. The CDR3 consists of 15 residues. The germline V gene has CDR1 LNHNV and CDR2 YYDKDF (reference sequence). Trimming stripped 2 bases from V and 8 bases from J, with 16 bases between. CDR3 sequence reads: CATSRSSARGDEQFF. In nucleotides, the CDR3 is TGTGCCACCAGCAGATCCTCAGCCCGAGGCGATGAGCAGTTCTTC.

This clone turned up a few times. The V gene is TRBV2, the J gene TRBJ1-1; maybe TRBD1 (6 bases). CDR3 size: 15 residues. V was clipped by 1 base and J by 5 bases, with 14 bases between them. CDR1 and CDR2 from the germline V gene are SNHLY and FYNNEI. DNA for the CDR3: TGTGCCAGCAGTGAAGTTCAGGGGCTCGGGACTGAAGCTTTCTTT. Translated: CASSEVQGLGTEAFF.

This clone was observed a single time. The V and J genes are TRBV5-1 and TRBJ2-7, with 9 nucleotides matching TRBD2. This CDR3 is built from 14 residues. Germline CDR1 and CDR2: SGHRS and YFSETQ. J lost 5 bases, V lost 4 bases, and 7 bases had no gene match. The CDR3 nucleotides read TGCGCCAGCAGCCTTAGCGGGAGTTTCAACGAGCAGTACTTC. Translation: CASSLSGSFNEQYF. The whole variable domain, filled in from reference TRBV5-1 and TRBJ2-7, reads KAGVTQTPRYLIKTRGQQVTLSCSPISGHRSVSWYQQTPGQGLQFLFEYFSETQRNKGNFPGRFSGRQFSNSRSEMNVSTLELGDSALYLCASSLSGSFNEQYFGPGTRLTVT.

The gene calls are TRBV10-3 and TRBJ2-5, with TRBD1 matching over 10 bases. Germline CDR1 and CDR2: ENHRY and SYGVKD. The CDR3 loop spans 13 amino acids. Germline trimming cut 6 bases from V and 5 bases from J; bases unmatched to any gene: 3. CDR3: CAIRGTGVETQYF. Here the CDR3 DNA reads TGTGCCATCAGGGGGACAGGGGTGGAGACCCAGTACTTC.

The chain combines TRBV5-4 with TRBJ2-3, with 7 nucleotides matching TRBD1. Germline V gene lookup returns CDR1 SGHNT and CDR2 YYREEE (reference sequence). V trimming: 4 bases; J trimming: 4 bases; junction bases outside the gene matches: 9. This CDR3 is 15 amino acids long. The CDR3 loop reads CASSRVLQGPDTQYF. Here the CDR3 DNA reads TGTGCCAGCAGCCGCGTTTTACAGGGGCCAGATACGCAGTATTTT.

The chain joins TRBV30 to TRBJ1-4; TRBD1 is a possible D gene (6 bases). This CDR3 is 14 amino acids long. V lost 4 bases to trimming and J lost 5 bases, with 14 bases between them. CDR1 GTSNPN and CDR2 SVGIG come from the germline V gene (reference sequence). Here the CDR3 DNA reads TGTGCCTGGAATGGCGGGGGCGCAAATGAAAAACTGTTTTTT. Protein sequence: CAWNGGGANEKLFF.